The next 32 T cell receptor beta chains were all read from a single sample in a study of blood T cell repertoires in COVID-19. Generated by immunoSEQ multiplex PCR, the TCRdb table keeps only in-frame clones and is missing some. The sample carries under 350,000 clones, approximately 86% recorded once. The sequenced sample was PBMCs or T cells enriched from blood (not recorded which). These receptors were obtained from a woman in her thirties or forties with acute COVID-19.

V gene TRBV24-1 combines with J gene TRBJ1-2; TRBD1 matches at 7 bases. The CDR3 contains 15 residues. V shed 3 bases, J shed 8 bases, and the junction held 11 bases outside the gene matches. Germline CDR1 and CDR2: KGHDR and SFDVKD. As DNA, the CDR3 is TGTGCCACCAGTGATCCCGGACAGGATGGTGGAGGCTACACCTTC. It translates to CATSDPGQDGGGYTF.

This clone was picked up a small number of times. The V call is TRBV7-2, the J call TRBJ1-2, with 8 bases that match TRBD1. The CDR3 spans 14 residues. The V gene end was trimmed by 5 bases and the J gene end by 3 bases; junction bases not matched to a gene: 5. CDR1 SGHTA and CDR2 FQGNSA come from the germline V gene. The CDR3 sequence: CASSPLDRDYGYTF. As DNA, the CDR3 is TGTGCCAGCAGCCCCCTGGACAGGGACTATGGCTACACCTTC.

This chain connects TRBV7-2 to TRBJ1-5, with D possibly TRBD1 on 5 matching bases. The germline gives CDR1 SGHTA, CDR2 FQGNSA. Deletions cut 1 base from V and 0 bases from J, with 13 bases between. The CDR3 sequence is 17 residues long. The CDR3 nucleotides read TGTGCCAGCAGCTTAGGTTTGGGGCAGTATAGCAATCAGCCCCAGCATTTT. This codes for CASSLGLGQYSNQPQHF.

The count of this clone is one. J is TRBJ2-7 and V is TRBV18; 7 bases fit TRBD1. Trimming cost V 3 bases and J 3 bases; bases outside gene matches: 8. Per the germline V gene, CDR1 is KGHSH and CDR2 is LQKENI. The CDR3 is made up of 15 amino acids. The chain's CDR3 is CASSPTRDSIYEQYF. The CDR3 coding sequence is TGTGCCAGCTCACCCACACGGGACAGTATCTACGAGCAGTACTTC.

This clone was seen a handful of times. The chain uses TRBV5-4 and TRBJ1-3; 7 bases fit TRBD1. The CDR3 runs to 19 residues. The trim removed 2 bases at V and 0 bases at J, leaving 14 bases unmatched. CDR1 is SGHNT and CDR2 is YYREEE in the germline V gene (reference sequence). The CDR3 here is CASSFDLGQPLLSGNTIYF. CDR3 DNA sequence: TGTGCCAGCAGCTTTGATTTGGGACAGCCCTTACTCTCTGGAAACACCATATATTTT.

The chain has TRBV28 and TRBJ1-6; D gene uncertain. Trimming left V 6 bases short and J 4 bases short, with 7 bases between. Germline CDR1 and CDR2: MDHEN and SYDVKM. This CDR3 is 13 amino acids long. CDR3 coding DNA: TGTGCCAGCAGCCCCCAGTATAATTCACCCCTCCACTTT. Protein sequence: CASSPQYNSPLHF. Supplemented by reference TRBV28 and TRBJ1-6, the full variable domain reads DVKVTQSSRYLVKRTGEKVFLECVQDMDHENMFWYRQDPGLGLRLIYFSYDVKMKEKGDIPEGYSVSREKKERFSLILESASTNQTSMYLCASSPQYNSPLHFGNGTRLTVT.

J is TRBJ2-3 and V is TRBV4-3; 9 bases map to TRBD2. Germline V gene lookup returns CDR1 LGHNA and CDR2 YSLEER. The CDR3 extends over 16 amino acids. Germline trimming cut 7 bases from V and 6 bases from J; bases unmatched to any gene: 14. The CDR3 loop reads CASTDGVAGGRDTQYF. CDR3 nucleotides: TGCGCCAGCACCGACGGAGTGGCGGGAGGGCGGGATACGCAGTATTTT.

The chain combines TRBV6-5 with TRBJ2-1; D remains ambiguous. Germline V gene lookup returns CDR1 MNHEY and CDR2 SVGAGI. Trimming took 11 bases from V and 0 from J, leaving 5 bases between them. The CDR3 sequence is 11 residues long. The CDR3 reads CALSSYNEQFF. In DNA, the CDR3 is TGTGCCCTAAGCTCCTACAATGAGCAGTTCTTC.

The gene calls are TRBV3-1 (or the pseudogene TRBV3-2) and TRBJ2-4; 11 positions agree with TRBD2. CDR1 is LGHDT, CDR2 YNNKEL, per germline (reference sequence). The CDR3 runs 19 residues. With V trimmed by 5 bases and J by 0 bases, 12 bases remained unmatched. The CDR3 reads CASSETTGTSGLAKNIQYF. CDR3 DNA sequence: TGTGCCAGCAGCGAAACTACCGGGACTAGCGGTCTAGCCAAAAACATTCAGTACTTC.

This chain connects TRBV6-5 to TRBJ1-2, with 7 bases identical to TRBD1. V lost 5 bases to trimming and J lost 5 bases; unmatched junction nucleotides: 5. The CDR3 extends over 13 amino acids. In germline, CDR1 is MNHEY, CDR2 SVGAGI. DNA of the CDR3: TGTGCCAGCAGTCTACAGGGGCTGTATGGCTACACCTTC. Its translation: CASSLQGLYGYTF.

The chain recombines TRBV5-1 with TRBJ1-3, with D unresolved. Trimming removed 3 bases from V and 4 bases from J, with 8 bases in between. Germline loops: CDR1 SGHRS, CDR2 YFSETQ. The CDR3 length is 13 residues. CDR3 sequence (DNA): TGCGCCAGCAGCTCTGACACCGGAAACACCATATATTTT. It is translated as CASSSDTGNTIYF.

The V and J genes are TRBV15 and TRBJ1-4, with 11 nucleotides matching TRBD1. The V and J ends lost 5 bases and 4 bases, in that order; junction bases with no gene match: 3. There are 15 residues in the CDR3. Germline-derived CDR1 and CDR2 are LNHNV and YYDKDF (reference sequence). CDR3 sequence reads: CATSEGTGGNEKLFF. The CDR3 nucleotides are TGTGCCACCAGCGAGGGGACAGGGGGTAATGAAAAACTGTTTTTT. Drawing the rest from reference TRBV15 and TRBJ1-4, the complete variable domain is DAMVIQNPRYQVTQFGKPVTLSCSQTLNHNVMYWYQQKSSQAPKLLFHYYDKDFNNEADTPDNFQSRRPNTSFCFLDIRSPGLGDTAMYLCATSEGTGGNEKLFFGSGTQLSVL.

This rearrangement joins TRBV2 to TRBJ1-1; 9 nucleotides agree with TRBD1. Unmatched junction bases numbered 12, after V lost 5 bases and J lost 8 bases. This CDR3 has 15 residues. Germline CDR1 and CDR2: SNHLY and FYNNEI. The CDR3 DNA reads TGTGCCAGCAGTCGGGTCGGGACAGGGTTGGGGGAAGCTTTCTTT. The encoded protein is CASSRVGTGLGEAFF.

The chain uses TRBV10-3 and TRBJ1-2, with 7 bases identical to TRBD1. CDR1 and CDR2 from the germline V gene are ENHRY and SYGVKD. This CDR3 spans 12 amino acids. Trimming cost V 5 bases and J 8 bases; bases outside gene matches: 5. The CDR3 protein is CAISPQGGGYTF. CDR3 sequence (DNA): TGTGCCATCAGTCCTCAAGGGGGCGGCTACACCTTC.

This chain uses TRBV7-6 with TRBJ1-2; unclear D gene. V was shortened by 9 bases and J by 0 bases, with 14 bases between the two germline ends. The CDR3 loop spans 14 amino acids. CDR1 is SGHVS and CDR2 is FNYEAQ in the germline V gene. The CDR3 protein is CARYWYGANYGYTF. The CDR3 DNA reads TGTGCCAGATATTGGTACGGAGCTAACTATGGCTACACCTTC.

The chain employs TRBV12-5 and TRBJ1-2; D may be TRBD1 (6 bases). V lost 1 base to trimming and J lost 8 bases, with 14 bases between them. Germline-derived CDR1 and CDR2 are LGHNT and FRNRAP. CDR3 length equals 14 residues. In DNA, the CDR3 is TGTGCTAGTGGTTTGGAGGCGGGGGCTGGAGGCTACACCTTC. It is translated as CASGLEAGAGGYTF.

The J gene is TRBJ1-1, the V gene TRBV4-2, with D perhaps TRBD1 (6 bases). The CDR3 extends over 15 amino acids. Trimming cost V 3 bases and J 2 bases, with 13 bases left between them. Looked up from germline, CDR1 is LGHNA and CDR2 is YNFKEQ. CDR3 coding DNA: TGTGCCAGCAGCCAGACAACAGGGATAAACACTGAAGCTTTCTTT. Its translation is CASSQTTGINTEAFF.

The chain has TRBV4-3 and TRBJ2-1, with TRBD1 matching over 9 bases. V was clipped by 4 bases and J by 5 bases; unmatched bases: 3. This CDR3 has 14 amino acids. In germline, CDR1 is LGHNA, CDR2 YSLEER. The CDR3 DNA reads as TGCGCCAGCAGCCCGAGGACAGGGGACAATGAGCAGTTCTTC. Translation gives CASSPRTGDNEQFF.

V usage is TRBV4-3 and J usage is TRBJ1-4; TRBD1 matches at 7 bases. The CDR3 totals 15 residues. The germline V gene encodes CDR1 LGHNA and CDR2 YSLEER. The V gene end was trimmed by 2 bases and the J gene end by 4 bases; junction bases not matched to a gene: 4. The chain's CDR3 is CASSQKTGFNEKLFF. CDR3 nucleotides: TGCGCCAGCAGCCAAAAGACAGGGTTTAATGAAAAACTGTTTTTT.

CDR3 protein: CASSDQTGAVLYGYTF. In nucleotides, the CDR3 is TGTGCCAGCAGTGACCAAACAGGGGCCGTTTTATATGGCTACACCTTC. The chain uses TRBV25-1 and TRBJ1-2; 7 bases agree with TRBD1. The CDR3 is made up of 16 amino acids. Germline V CDR1 and CDR2: MGHDK, SYGVNS. Trimming took 3 bases from V and 5 from J; bases not matched to a gene: 12.

This chain uses TRBV12-3 or TRBV12-4 with TRBJ2-1; D ambiguous. Trimming shortened V by 3 bases and J by 9 bases, and 9 bases separated the two germline ends. This CDR3 region has 12 residues. CDR3 region: CASSFSPVEQFF. The CDR3 DNA reads as TGTGCCAGCAGTTTTAGCCCGGTTGAGCAGTTCTTC.

The rearrangement joins TRBV29-1 to TRBJ2-3; 14 bases are a match to TRBD2. The CDR3 consists of 15 residues. Germline V gene data show CDR1 as SQVTM and CDR2 as ANQGSEA. J gave up 6 bases and V 5 bases, and 7 bases lay outside the gene matches. The CDR3 region is CSVRLAGGHSDTQYF. DNA of the CDR3: TGCAGCGTTCGACTAGCGGGGGGGCATTCGGATACGCAGTATTTT.

J is TRBJ1-2 and V is TRBV4-1; 7 bases are a match to TRBD1. J gave up 2 bases and V 4 bases, and 10 bases lay outside the gene matches. Germline V gene lookup returns CDR1 MGHRA and CDR2 YSYEKL. The CDR3 loop spans 16 amino acids. The CDR3 sequence is CASSPLSTGENYGYTF. In DNA, the CDR3 is TGCGCCAGCAGCCCCCTATCTACAGGGGAAAACTATGGCTACACCTTC.

This chain connects TRBV7-9 to TRBJ2-5; 9 bases are a match to TRBD1. The CDR3 is 16 residues long. The trim removed 1 base at V and 4 bases at J, leaving 7 bases unmatched. Per germline, CDR1 SEHNR and CDR2 FQNEAQ (reference sequence). The CDR3 loop reads CASSLVRTGEGETQYF. CDR3 coding DNA: TGTGCCAGCAGCTTAGTACGGACAGGGGAGGGAGAGACCCAGTACTTC.

This chain connects TRBV6-5 to TRBJ2-4; 8 positions match TRBD2. Germline CDR1 MNHEY, CDR2 SVGAGI. The CDR3 has 13 amino acids. V gave up 2 bases and J gave up 6 bases; unmatched junction bases: 0. The chain's CDR3 is CASSYSGRNIQYF. The DNA for the CDR3 is TGTGCCAGCAGTTACAGCGGGAGAAACATTCAGTACTTC.

This clone has a handful of counts. The chain joins TRBV19 to TRBJ1-4; D might be TRBD1 (6 bases). V dropped 11 bases and J dropped 4 bases, with 20 bases sitting between them. CDR1 and CDR2 (germline): LNHDA, SQIVND (reference sequence). The CDR3 sequence is 15 residues long. The CDR3 region is CASSPGAWGNEKLFF. In nucleotides, the CDR3 is TGTGCCTCATCTCCAGGGGCTTGGGGTAATGAAAAACTGTTTTTT. The variable domain in full, with the rest retrieved from reference TRBV19 and TRBJ1-4, is DGGITQSPKYLFRKEGQNVTLSCEQNLNHDAMYWYRQDPGQGLRLIYYSQIVNDFQKGDIAEGYSVSREKKESFPLTVTSAQKNPTAFYLCASSPGAWGNEKLFFGSGTQLSVL.

The chain combines TRBV11-2 with TRBJ2-5, with TRBD1 as a possible D gene (8 bases). CDR1 is SGHAT and CDR2 is FQNNGV in the germline V gene. CDR3 length: 14 residues. Trimming cost V 5 bases and J 5 bases, with 15 bases left between them. The CDR3 protein is CASSTSGDRETQYF. CDR3 nucleotide sequence: TGTGCCAGCAGCACCAGCGGGGACAGGGAGACCCAGTACTTC. The full variable domain, in which reference TRBV11-2 and TRBJ2-5 provide the parts outside the CDR3, is EAGVAQSPRYKIIEKRQSVAFWCNPISGHATLYWYQQILGQGPKLLIQFQNNGVVDDSQLPKDRFSAERLKGVDSTLKIQPAKLEDSAVYLCASSTSGDRETQYFGPGTRLLVL.

The rearrangement links TRBV21-1 to TRBJ2-5; no check of the table's D call, TRBD1, against the DNA was made. TRBV21-1 is tagged as a pseudogene. The CDR3 has 17 residues. The CDR3 here is CASSNRRDRGRGETQYF. The CDR3 region has the DNA TGTGCCAGCAGCAACCGACGGGACAGGGGGCGCGGGGAGACCCAGTACTTC.

The rearrangement joins TRBV10-3 to TRBJ2-7; the match to TRBD2 covers 8 bases. From germline, CDR1 is ENHRY and CDR2 SYGVKD. The V segment lost 2 bases and the J segment 3 bases; nucleotides outside the gene matches: 3. The CDR3 loop spans 14 amino acids. CDR3 protein: CAISESGRVYEQYF. CDR3 DNA: TGTGCCATCAGTGAGAGCGGGAGAGTCTACGAGCAGTACTTC.

The chain is built from TRBV9 and TRBJ2-2; D perhaps matches TRBD2 (6 bases). The germline CDR1 and CDR2 sequences are SGDLS and YYNGEE. V lost 3 bases and J 2 bases, leaving 8 bases between the germline ends. The CDR3 spans 14 residues. CDR3 sequence: CASSGDFNTGELFF. CDR3 coding DNA: TGTGCCAGCAGCGGGGACTTTAACACCGGGGAGCTGTTTTTT.

The chain joins TRBV7-9 to TRBJ2-1, with D unclear. The V gene lost 3 bases and the J gene lost 13 bases, with 10 bases spanning the gap. CDR3 length equals 11 residues. From germline, CDR1 is SEHNR and CDR2 FQNEAQ (reference sequence). This CDR3 reads CASSFRLLQFF. The CDR3 nucleotides read TGTGCCAGCAGCTTCCGACTCCTACAGTTCTTC.

This chain uses TRBV2 with TRBJ2-7; a weak D match, TRBD2 (5 bases). CDR3 length: 14 residues. The germline V and J ends were trimmed by 2 bases and 4 bases, with 12 bases remaining between them. Germline CDR1 SNHLY, CDR2 FYNNEI. The CDR3 DNA sequence: TGTGCCAGCAGTGAACGGCTAGTAGCGTACGAGCAGTACTTC. It specifies CASSERLVAYEQYF.